The 9 T cell receptor beta chains below come from one sample, sequenced in a study of T cells in Graves' hyperthyroidism and ophthalmopathy. RNA transcripts served as the template for amplifying TCR beta CDR3 regions. HTBI primers were the set used in a first-round RT-PCR of the TCR CDR3. TCRdb recomputed calls from the multiplex PCR reads with MiXCR, one row per CDR3 protein. The table lists under 800,000 distinct CDR3 sequences, 14% of them singletons. The sample comprised blood. The receptors derive from a woman aged 18-35 years with Graves' hyperthyroidism.

This clonotype was picked up a small number of times. J is TRBJ2-7 and V is TRBV28; TRBD2 aligns across 13 bases. The CDR3 consists of 17 residues. Germline V CDR1 and CDR2: MDHEN, SYDVKM. V lost 10 bases and J lost 0; bases outside the gene matches: 12. CDR3 sequence reads: CATLGLAGVPLSYEQYF. In nucleotides, the CDR3 is TGTGCCACCCTCGGACTAGCGGGAGTGCCCCTCTCCTACGAGCAGTACTTC.

The chain links TRBV5-6 to TRBJ1-3; unclear D gene. The CDR3 runs to 17 residues. Germline V gene sequence: CDR1 SGHDT, CDR2 YYEEEE. V was cut by 4 bases and J by 0 bases, with 17 bases left in between. CDR3 coding DNA: TGTGCCAGCAGCGCCCGACGGGTTCGCGGCTCTGGAAACACCATATATTTT. It encodes CASSARRVRGSGNTIYF.

This clonotype was seen at least ten times. The V gene is TRBV2, the J gene TRBJ2-7; D is possibly TRBD1 or TRBD2 (5 bases each). CDR3 length equals 14 residues. V was clipped by 5 bases and J by 0 bases, with 11 bases between them. CDR1 is SNHLY, CDR2 FYNNEI, per germline. Written as DNA, the CDR3 is TGTGCCAGCAGTTCGGGACGGAGCTCCTACGAGCAGTACTTC. Translated, it gives CASSSGRSSYEQYF.

This clonotype was detected ten times or more. The J gene is TRBJ2-1, the V gene TRBV24-1, with 16 positions matching TRBD2. Germline V gene lookup returns CDR1 KGHDR and CDR2 SFDVKD. V lost 4 bases and J lost 7; bases outside the gene matches: 9. This CDR3 is 18 amino acids long. The DNA of the CDR3 is TGTGCCACCAGTGACCCCGGGACTAGCGGGAGGGCCGGGAATGAGCAGTTCTTC. This codes for CATSDPGTSGRAGNEQFF.

This chain joins TRBV7-2 and TRBJ2-3, with D possibly TRBD2 on 5 matching bases. V was trimmed by 0 bases and J by 1 base, leaving 20 bases between them. In germline, CDR1 is SGHTA, CDR2 FQGNSA. The CDR3 contains 19 residues. CDR3 residues: CASSLAGNRRSKGTDTQYF. As DNA, the CDR3 is TGTGCCAGCAGCTTAGCGGGAAATAGGAGGTCCAAGGGCACAGATACGCAGTATTTT.

The V gene is TRBV7-9, the J gene TRBJ2-1; D ambiguous. The CDR3 length is 13 residues. Per the germline V gene, CDR1 is SEHNR and CDR2 is FQNEAQ (reference sequence). The germline V and J ends were trimmed by 5 bases and 9 bases, with 14 bases remaining between them. DNA of the CDR3: TGTGCCAGCAGCCCCCCCACCCCTTTTGAGCAGTTCTTC. This encodes CASSPPTPFEQFF.

This clonotype appeared a few times. This chain uses TRBV6-2 or TRBV6-3 with TRBJ1-5; TRBD1 might be the D (5 bases). This CDR3 region has 14 residues. Germline CDR1 MNHEY, CDR2 SVGEGT. V lost 5 bases and J lost 4, with 12 bases in between. CDR3 amino acids: CASSPGWTNQPQHF. The DNA for the CDR3 is TGTGCCAGCAGTCCCGGTTGGACAAATCAGCCCCAGCATTTT.

This clonotype was recorded many times. The chain joins TRBV12-3 or TRBV12-4 to TRBJ1-1; 7 nucleotides agree with TRBD1. This CDR3 is built from 12 residues. With V trimmed by 3 bases and J by 5 bases, 0 bases remained unmatched. CDR3 nucleotide sequence: TGTGCCAGCAGTTTCAGGGGGACTGAAGCTTTCTTT. Protein: CASSFRGTEAFF.

This clonotype was counted between two and nine times. The chain is built from TRBV7-3 and TRBJ2-5; D unclear. This CDR3 has 13 amino acids. Germline CDR1 reads SGHTA; CDR2 reads FQGTGA. The ends were cut back, 5 bases at V and 4 bases at J, with 11 bases in the middle. In nucleotides, the CDR3 is TGTGCCAGCAGCGGAGAATCTGGAGAGACCCAGTACTTC. Encoded protein: CASSGESGETQYF.